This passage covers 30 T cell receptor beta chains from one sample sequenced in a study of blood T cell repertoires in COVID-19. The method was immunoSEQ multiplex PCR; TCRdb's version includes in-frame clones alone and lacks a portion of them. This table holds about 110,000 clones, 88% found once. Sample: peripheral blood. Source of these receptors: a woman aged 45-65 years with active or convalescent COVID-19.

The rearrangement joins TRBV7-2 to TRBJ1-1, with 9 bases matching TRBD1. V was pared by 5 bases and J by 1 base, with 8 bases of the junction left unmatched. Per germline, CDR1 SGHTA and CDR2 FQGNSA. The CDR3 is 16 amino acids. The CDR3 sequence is CASSIGTGRSNTEAFF. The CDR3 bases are TGTGCCAGCAGCATTGGGACAGGGCGTTCGAACACTGAAGCTTTCTTT.

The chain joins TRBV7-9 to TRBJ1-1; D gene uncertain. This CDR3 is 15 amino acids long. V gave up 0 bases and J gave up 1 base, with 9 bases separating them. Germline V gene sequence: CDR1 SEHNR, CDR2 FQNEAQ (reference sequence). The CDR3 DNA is TGTGCCAGCAGCTTAGCGACTTTGGCGAACACTGAAGCTTTCTTT. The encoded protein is CASSLATLANTEAFF.

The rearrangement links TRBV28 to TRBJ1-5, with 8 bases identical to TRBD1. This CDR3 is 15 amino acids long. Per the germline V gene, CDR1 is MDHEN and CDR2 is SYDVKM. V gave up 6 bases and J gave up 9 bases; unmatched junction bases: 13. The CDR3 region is CASRPQGATRGPQHF. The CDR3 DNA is TGTGCCAGCAGACCGCAGGGGGCAACGAGAGGGCCCCAGCATTTT.

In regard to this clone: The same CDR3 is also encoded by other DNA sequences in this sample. Written as DNA, the CDR3 is TGTGCCAGCAGCTTTGGACAGGGTACCTACAATGAGCAGTTCTTC. Protein: CASSFGQGTYNEQFF. This rearrangement joins TRBV7-2 to TRBJ2-1, with TRBD1 identical over 8 bases. Germline loops: CDR1 SGHTA, CDR2 FQGNSA. The CDR3 loop spans 15 amino acids. Germline trimming cut 3 bases from V and 2 bases from J; bases unmatched to any gene: 3.

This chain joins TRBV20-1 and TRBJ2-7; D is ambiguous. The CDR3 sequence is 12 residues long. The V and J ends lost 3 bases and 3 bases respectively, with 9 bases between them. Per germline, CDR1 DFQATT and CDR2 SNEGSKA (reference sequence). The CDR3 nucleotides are TGCAGTGCTAGTCCTAGTCGCTACGAGCAGTACTTC. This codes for CSASPSRYEQYF.

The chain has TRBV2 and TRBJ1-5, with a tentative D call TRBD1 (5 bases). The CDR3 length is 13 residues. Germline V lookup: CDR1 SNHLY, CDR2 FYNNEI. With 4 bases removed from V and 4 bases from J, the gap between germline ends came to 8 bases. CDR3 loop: CASSVRQNQPQHF. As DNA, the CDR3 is TGTGCCAGCAGTGTGCGACAGAATCAGCCCCAGCATTTT. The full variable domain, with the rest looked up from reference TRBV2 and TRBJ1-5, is EPEVTQTPSHQVTQMGQEVILRCVPISNHLYFYWYRQILGQKVEFLVSFYNNEISEKSEIFDDQFSVERPDGSNFTLKIRSTKLEDSAMYFCASSVRQNQPQHFGDGTRLSIL.

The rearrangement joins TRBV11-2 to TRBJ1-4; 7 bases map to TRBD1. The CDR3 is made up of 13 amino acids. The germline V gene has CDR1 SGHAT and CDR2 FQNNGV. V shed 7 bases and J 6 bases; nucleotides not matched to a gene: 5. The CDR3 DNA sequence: TGTGCCAGCACAGGCCAGGGGGATGAAAAACTGTTTTTT. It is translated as CASTGQGDEKLFF.

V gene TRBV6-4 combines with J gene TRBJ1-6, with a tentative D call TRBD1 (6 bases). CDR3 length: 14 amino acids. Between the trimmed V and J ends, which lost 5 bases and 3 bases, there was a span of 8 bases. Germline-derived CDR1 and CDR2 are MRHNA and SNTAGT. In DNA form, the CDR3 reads TGTGCCAGCAGTCCCAGGGGCTATAATTCACCCCTCCACTTT. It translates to CASSPRGYNSPLHF.

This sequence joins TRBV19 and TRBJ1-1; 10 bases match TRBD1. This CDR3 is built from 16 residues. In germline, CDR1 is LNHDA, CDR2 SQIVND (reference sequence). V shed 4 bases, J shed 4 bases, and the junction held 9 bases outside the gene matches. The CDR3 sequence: CASSRGTGVRGTEAFF. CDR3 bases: TGTGCCAGTAGTAGGGGGACAGGGGTTCGGGGCACTGAAGCTTTCTTT.

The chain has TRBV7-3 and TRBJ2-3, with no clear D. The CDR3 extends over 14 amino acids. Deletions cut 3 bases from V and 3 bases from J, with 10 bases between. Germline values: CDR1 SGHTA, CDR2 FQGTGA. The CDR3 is CASSFSARTDTQYF. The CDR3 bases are TGTGCCAGCAGCTTCTCAGCTAGGACAGATACGCAGTATTTT.

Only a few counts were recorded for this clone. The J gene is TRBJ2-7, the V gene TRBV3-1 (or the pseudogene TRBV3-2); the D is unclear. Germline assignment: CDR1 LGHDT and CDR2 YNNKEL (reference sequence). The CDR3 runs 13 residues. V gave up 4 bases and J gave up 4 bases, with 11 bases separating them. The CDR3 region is CASSLSRSYEQYF. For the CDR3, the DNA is TGTGCCAGCAGCCTCTCTAGGAGTTACGAGCAGTACTTC.

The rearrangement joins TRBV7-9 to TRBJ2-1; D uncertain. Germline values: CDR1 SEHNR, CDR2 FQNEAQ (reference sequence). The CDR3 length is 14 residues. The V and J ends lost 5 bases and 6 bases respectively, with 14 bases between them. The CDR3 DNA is TGTGCCAGCAGCGAAGCTCGGGTGTCCAATGAGCAGTTCTTC. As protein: CASSEARVSNEQFF. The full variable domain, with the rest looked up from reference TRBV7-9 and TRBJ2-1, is DTGVSQNPRHKITKRGQNVTFRCDPISEHNRLYWYRQTLGQGPEFLTYFQNEAQLEKSRLLSDRFSAERPKGSFSTLEIQRTEQGDSAMYLCASSEARVSNEQFFGPGTRLTVL.

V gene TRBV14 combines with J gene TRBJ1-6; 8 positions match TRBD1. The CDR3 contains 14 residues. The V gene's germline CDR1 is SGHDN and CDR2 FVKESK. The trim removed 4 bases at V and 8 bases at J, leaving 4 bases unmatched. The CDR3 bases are TGTGCCAGCAGCCCTGGACAGGGATATTCACCCCTCCACTTT. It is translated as CASSPGQGYSPLHF.

The CDR3 nucleotides are TGTGCCAGCAGCCAAGAGGCTAGCGGGAACACCGGGGAGCTGTTTTTT. Its protein product is CASSQEASGNTGELFF. The rearrangement joins TRBV4-2 to TRBJ2-2, with 7 bases that match TRBD2. The ends lost 0 bases at V and 1 base at J; junction bases unmatched: 2. In germline, CDR1 is LGHNA, CDR2 YNFKEQ. This CDR3 comprises 16 residues.

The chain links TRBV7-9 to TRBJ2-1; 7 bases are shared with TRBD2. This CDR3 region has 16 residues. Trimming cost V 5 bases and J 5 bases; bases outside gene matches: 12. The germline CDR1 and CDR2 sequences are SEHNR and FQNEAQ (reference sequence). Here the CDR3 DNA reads TGTGCCAGCAGCGCACCGGGGCGGGAGATTAACAATGAGCAGTTCTTC. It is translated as CASSAPGREINNEQFF.

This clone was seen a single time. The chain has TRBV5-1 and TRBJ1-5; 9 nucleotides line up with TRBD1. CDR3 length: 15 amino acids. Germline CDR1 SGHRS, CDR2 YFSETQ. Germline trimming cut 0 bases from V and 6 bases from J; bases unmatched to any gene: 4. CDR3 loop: CASSLEGQGFQPQHF. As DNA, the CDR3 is TGCGCCAGCAGCTTGGAGGGACAGGGCTTTCAGCCCCAGCATTTT.

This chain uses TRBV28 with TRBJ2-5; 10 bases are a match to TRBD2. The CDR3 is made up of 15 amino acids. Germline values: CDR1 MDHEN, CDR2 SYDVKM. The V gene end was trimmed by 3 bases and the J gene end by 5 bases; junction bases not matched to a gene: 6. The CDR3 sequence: CASSFPLAGDETQYF. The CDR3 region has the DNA TGTGCCAGCAGTTTCCCTCTAGCGGGAGATGAGACCCAGTACTTC.

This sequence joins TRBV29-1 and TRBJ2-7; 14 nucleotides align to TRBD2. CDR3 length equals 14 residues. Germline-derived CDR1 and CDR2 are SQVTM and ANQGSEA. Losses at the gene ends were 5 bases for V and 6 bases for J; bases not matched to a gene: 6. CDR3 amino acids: CSVRRGLAGGEQYF. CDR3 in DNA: TGCAGCGTTCGGCGTGGACTAGCGGGAGGCGAGCAGTACTTC.

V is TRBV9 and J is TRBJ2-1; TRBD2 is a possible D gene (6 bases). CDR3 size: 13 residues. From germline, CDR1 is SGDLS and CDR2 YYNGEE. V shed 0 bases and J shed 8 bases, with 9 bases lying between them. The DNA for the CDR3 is TGTGCCAGCAGCGTAGGCCCGGGGGATGAGCAGTTCTTC. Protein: CASSVGPGDEQFF.

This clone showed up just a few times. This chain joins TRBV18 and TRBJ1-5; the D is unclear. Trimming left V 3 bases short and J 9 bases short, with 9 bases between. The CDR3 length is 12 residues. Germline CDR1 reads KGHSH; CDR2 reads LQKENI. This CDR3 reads CASSPPEGPQHF. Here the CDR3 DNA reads TGTGCCAGCTCACCCCCCGAGGGGCCCCAGCATTTT. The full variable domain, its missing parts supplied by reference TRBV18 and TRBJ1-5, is NAGVMQNPRHLVRRRGQEARLRCSPMKGHSHVYWYRQLPEEGLKFMVYLQKENIIDESGMPKERFSAEFPKEGPSILRIQQVVRGDSAAYFCASSPPEGPQHFGDGTRLSIL.

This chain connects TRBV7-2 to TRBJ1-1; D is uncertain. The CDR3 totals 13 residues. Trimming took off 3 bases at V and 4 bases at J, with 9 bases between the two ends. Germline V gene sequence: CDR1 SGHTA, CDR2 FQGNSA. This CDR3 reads CASSLVTVTEAFF. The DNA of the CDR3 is TGTGCCAGCAGCTTGGTTACGGTCACTGAAGCTTTCTTT.

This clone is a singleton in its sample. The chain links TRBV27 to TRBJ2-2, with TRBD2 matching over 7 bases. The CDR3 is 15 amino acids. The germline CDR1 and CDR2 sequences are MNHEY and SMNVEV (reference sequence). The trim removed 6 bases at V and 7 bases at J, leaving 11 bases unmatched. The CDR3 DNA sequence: TGTGCCAGCAGCCGGAAGCAGCGGGGAGTCGGGGAGCTGTTTTTT. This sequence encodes CASSRKQRGVGELFF.

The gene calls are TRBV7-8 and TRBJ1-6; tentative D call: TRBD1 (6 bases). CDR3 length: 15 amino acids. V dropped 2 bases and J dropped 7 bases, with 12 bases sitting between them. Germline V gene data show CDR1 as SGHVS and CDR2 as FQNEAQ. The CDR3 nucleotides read TGTGCCAGCAGCTTAATCGGACAGATCAATTCACCCCTCCACTTT. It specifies CASSLIGQINSPLHF.

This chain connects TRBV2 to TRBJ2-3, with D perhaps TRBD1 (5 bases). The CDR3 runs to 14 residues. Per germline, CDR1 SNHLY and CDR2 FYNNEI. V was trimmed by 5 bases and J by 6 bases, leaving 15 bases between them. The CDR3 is CASSWGPDVDTQYF. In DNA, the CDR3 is TGTGCCAGCAGTTGGGGCCCGGACGTGGATACGCAGTATTTT.

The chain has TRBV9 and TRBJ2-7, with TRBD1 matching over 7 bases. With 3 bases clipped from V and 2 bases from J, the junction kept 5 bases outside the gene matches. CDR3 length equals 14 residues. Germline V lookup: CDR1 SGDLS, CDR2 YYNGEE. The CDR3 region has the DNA TGTGCCAGCAGCGAACGGGACAGCCCCTACGAGCAGTACTTC. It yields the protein CASSERDSPYEQYF.

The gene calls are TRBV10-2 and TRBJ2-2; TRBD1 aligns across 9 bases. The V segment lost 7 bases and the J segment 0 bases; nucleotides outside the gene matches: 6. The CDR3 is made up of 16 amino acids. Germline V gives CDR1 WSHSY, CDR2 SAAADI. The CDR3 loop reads CASTGTGTSNTGELFF. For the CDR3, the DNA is TGCGCCAGCACCGGGACAGGGACTTCGAACACCGGGGAGCTGTTTTTT.

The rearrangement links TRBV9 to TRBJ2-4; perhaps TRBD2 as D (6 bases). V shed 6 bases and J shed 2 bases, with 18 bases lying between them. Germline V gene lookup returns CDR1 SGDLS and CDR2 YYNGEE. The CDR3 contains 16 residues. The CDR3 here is CASIGVAVISKNIQYF. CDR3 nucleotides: TGTGCCAGCATTGGGGTAGCGGTCATTTCCAAAAACATTCAGTACTTC.

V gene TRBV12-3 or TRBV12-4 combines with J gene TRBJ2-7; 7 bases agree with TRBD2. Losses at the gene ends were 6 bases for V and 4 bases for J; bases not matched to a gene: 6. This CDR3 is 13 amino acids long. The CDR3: CASSRTSRYEQYF. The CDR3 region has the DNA TGTGCCAGCAGCCGGACTAGTCGGTACGAGCAGTACTTC.

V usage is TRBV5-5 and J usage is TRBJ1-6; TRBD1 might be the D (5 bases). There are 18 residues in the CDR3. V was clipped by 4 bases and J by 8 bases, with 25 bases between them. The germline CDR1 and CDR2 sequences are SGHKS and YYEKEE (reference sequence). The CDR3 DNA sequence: TGTGCCAGCAGCCAAATCTGGGGGGGTGTGGGGACCTATTCACCCCTCCACTTT. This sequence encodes CASSQIWGGVGTYSPLHF. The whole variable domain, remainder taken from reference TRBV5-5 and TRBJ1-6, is DAGVTQSPTHLIKTRGQQVTLRCSPISGHKSVSWYQQVLGQGPQFIFQYYEKEERGRGNFPDRFSARQFPNYSSELNVNALLLGDSALYLCASSQIWGGVGTYSPLHFGNGTRLTVT.

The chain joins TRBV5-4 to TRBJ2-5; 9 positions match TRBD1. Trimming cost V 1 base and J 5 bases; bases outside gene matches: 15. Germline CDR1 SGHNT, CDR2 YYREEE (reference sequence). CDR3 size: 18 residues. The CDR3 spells CASSLMLEGTGMSETQYF. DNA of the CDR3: TGTGCCAGCAGCTTGATGTTGGAGGGGACAGGGATGTCGGAGACCCAGTACTTC.